The entry below describes one T cell receptor (beta chain). This sample is drawn from a study of blood T cells in healthy people across ages. Between the trimmed V and J ends, which lost 0 bases and 0 bases, there was a span of 9 bases. The CDR3 totals 16 residues. Germline V gives CDR1 SNHLY, CDR2 FYNNEI. The second PCR ran roughly 6 to 11 cycles with a sample-barcoded 5' primer and J-beta primers. TCRdb re-called the 5' RACE reads with MiXCR, one entry per CDR3 protein. This table holds fewer than 900,000 distinct CDR3 sequences, under 40% found once. V and J are TRBV2 and TRBJ1-5, with TRBD1 as a possible D gene (5 bases). This TCR was sampled from a man aged 18-30 years in good health. Input material: blood. CDR3 in DNA: TGTGCCAGCAGTGAAGCGGGGCAAGTTAGCAATCAGCCCCAGCATTTT. Translating it yields CASSEAGQVSNQPQHF.